Given below is one TCR beta chain in context. Antigen unknown. The trim removed 3 bases at V and 1 base at J, leaving 9 bases unmatched. The germline V gene encodes CDR1 LGHDT and CDR2 YNNKEL (reference sequence). CDR3 size: 18 residues. These data originate in a study of T-cell memory formation after mild COVID-19. Points from the study as a whole: The study detected some responding clones in pre-infection memory, suggesting cross-reactive memory joined.

Via MiXCR, TCRdb re-called the 5' RACE reads, giving one row per CDR3 protein. The profile shows fewer than 250,000 distinct CDR3 sequences, about a sixth of them singletons. The chain employs TRBV3-1 and TRBJ2-7; 13 bases fit TRBD2. The source is an adult woman who had mild COVID-19 (a few samples of this study predate the infection). Cell type and time point are not known. The sequenced sample consisted of PBMCs or a T cell subset sorted from them (not recorded which). DNA of the CDR3: TGTGCCAGCAGCCATTTTGCCTGGGGACTAGCGGGATCCTACGAGCAGTACTTC. Encoded protein: CASSHFAWGLAGSYEQYF.